The 5 T cell receptor beta chains presented below share a single source sample, sequenced in a study of blood T cell repertoires in COVID-19. TCRdb keeps only in-frame clones here, not all; method: immunoSEQ multiplex PCR. Of approximately 78,000 clones listed, around 90% are singletons. Sequencing was done on a sample of peripheral blood. Every receptor here comes from a man in his fifties with acute or convalescent COVID-19.

This clone was seen once. This chain joins TRBV6-4 and TRBJ2-5; D remains unclear. With 0 bases removed from V and 0 bases from J, the gap between germline ends came to 8 bases. Germline V gene data show CDR1 as MRHNA and CDR2 as SNTAGT. The CDR3 length is 15 residues. This CDR3 is CASSDSARNQETQYF. The CDR3 DNA reads as TGTGCCAGCAGTGACTCCGCCAGGAACCAAGAGACCCAGTACTTC.

The chain recombines TRBV28 with TRBJ2-1; D perhaps matches TRBD2 (5 bases). Between the trimmed V and J ends, which lost 1 base and 2 bases, there was a span of 9 bases. The CDR3 consists of 15 residues. Germline lookup yields CDR1 MDHEN and CDR2 SYDVKM. This CDR3 reads CASSLYRDPYNEQFF. DNA for the CDR3: TGTGCCAGCAGTTTATACCGGGATCCCTACAATGAGCAGTTCTTC.

The V and J genes are TRBV2 and TRBJ2-5, with D tentatively TRBD1 (5 bases). The length of the CDR3 is 13 residues. The germline CDR1 and CDR2 sequences are SNHLY and FYNNEI. Trimming pared 3 bases from V and 7 bases from J, leaving 12 bases between. CDR3 in amino acids: CASSDRALWTQYF. The CDR3 bases are TGTGCCAGCAGTGACAGGGCCCTATGGACCCAGTACTTC.

The V call is TRBV10-3, the J call TRBJ1-3, with 7 bases lining up with TRBD1. In germline, CDR1 is ENHRY, CDR2 SYGVKD. This CDR3 region has 16 residues. V trimming: 2 bases; J trimming: 2 bases; junction bases outside the gene matches: 6. CDR3 sequence: CAISEKGQLTGNTIYF. The CDR3 DNA sequence: TGTGCCATCAGTGAGAAGGGACAGCTAACTGGAAACACCATATATTTT.

V and J are TRBV7-3 and TRBJ2-5; 9 nucleotides line up with TRBD2. The CDR3 is 15 residues long. Trimming at V came to 2 bases and at J to 4 bases, leaving 5 bases not matched to a gene. Germline assignment: CDR1 SGHTA and CDR2 FQGTGA. The chain's CDR3 is CASSLGGLAGETQYF. CDR3 bases: TGTGCCAGCAGCTTAGGGGGACTAGCTGGAGAGACCCAGTACTTC. Full variable domain (missing parts from reference TRBV7-3 and TRBJ2-5): GAGVSQTPSNKVTEKGKYVELRCDPISGHTALYWYRQSLGQGPEFLIYFQGTGAADDSGLPNDRFFAVRPEGSVSTLKIQRTERGDSAVYLCASSLGGLAGETQYFGPGTRLLVL.